This T cell receptor beta chain was captured in a study of cytomegalovirus exposure and HLA in healthy donors listed by TCRdb under 2017. At the level of the whole study: An earlier analysis of approximately 640 of the donors reported more than 250 Gb of sequence data and 117 million unique TCR beta sequences from about 180 million T cells. About 280 gigabases of sequencing data and about 92 million unique TCR sequences made up an early release that covered around 640 HLA-typed donors. Of the 398 genotyped donors, 65% to 90% were placed in the genetic ancestry cluster associated with self-reported Caucasian donors. The study was designed to test whether signatures of past pathogen exposure could be identified by cataloging public T cell receptors. Using immunosequencing, the study profiled T cell repertoires from around 670 subjects and related those repertoires to cytomegalovirus serostatus. In addition to the first cohort of approximately 650 subjects, a separate validation cohort of 130 or so different subjects was used. The study combined high-throughput TCR immunosequencing, statistical association of individual TCRs with disease status, and machine learning to predict cytomegalovirus infection status. A later analysis re-analyzed previously published TCR beta repertoires from 660 or so donors and added high-resolution HLA genotyping to study TCR occurrence patterns. Rather than using new phenotypic data, the later analysis identified candidate immune exposures from TCR beta sequences and from how often those sequences occurred across donors. In an earlier analysis of a few hundred of the donors, high-throughput TCR beta sequencing was used to judge whether each TCR beta V gene segment behaved as functional or pseudogenic. Donor age, sex, ethnicity and CMV serostatus were compiled alongside the repertoire data. A later genetic analysis took genome-wide SNP genotypes for about 65% of the roughly 670 donors and used that subset as a discovery cohort. Every discovery cohort repertoire had been produced on one sequencing platform. HLA typing covered class I and class II loci at four-digit resolution. The number of donors typed differed by locus, with about 629-630 for A, B, C, DRB1 and DQB1, around 500 for DQA1, some 570 for DPA1, and some 470 for DPB1. Roughly 5 DR-DQ haplotypes were handled as single units for association and clustering, since linkage in the cohort was strong. Across 398 genotyped donors of the cohort, an average of about 220,000 unique TCR beta nucleotide sequences per donor were sequenced, and roughly 17% of those sequences were non-productive.

From cysteine to phenylalanine, the CDR3 is 16 amino acids long. The DNA shown is the 48-base CDR3, in frame from base 1. The germline V gene (reference sequence) yields MNHEY for CDR1 and SMNVEV for CDR2. For this chain, trimming is 4 bases at the V end and 7 bases at the J end, and the number of junction bases without a gene match is 9. What the research found in general, with its limitations: According to a later analysis, TCR association rates differed among HLA loci, with DRB1 alleles showing the most associated TCRs and HLA-C alleles showing the fewest. The only immune exposure information available for the cohort was CMV serostatus. Sequencing depth was assumed to be roughly uniform across donors in the presence/absence analyses, though that assumption may not hold. A later analysis found that HLA-associated TCR beta chains were more clonally expanded and had lower generation probabilities than equally common non-associated chains. Across donors, most TCR sequences were observed very rarely, whereas some public TCRs were present in many individuals. The sequencing pipeline was judged likely to have produced a cluster of highly shared sequence variants as a technical artifact. Some IMGT-functional V segments, including TRBV6-2 and TRBV6-3, could not be distinguished by the 87-base-pair reads and were therefore excluded. At a false discovery rate of 0.05, a later analysis linked around 17,000 TCR beta sequences to specific HLA alleles. Broadly in line with IMGT annotations, most TCR beta V segments showed up in productive rearrangements about 87% or about 30% of the time in an earlier analysis of 450 to 600 of the donors. Linkage disequilibrium might explain the correlated functional status among segregating V segments, but an unknown experimental factor could not be ruled out. When HLA alleles, especially DR and DQ, strongly co-occurred, TCR associations were difficult to assign to individual alleles. The classifier was reported to diagnose cytomegalovirus status with high specificity and sensitivity in both the original and validation cohorts. Compared with the roughly 670-donor mean, donors in an Asian-associated ancestry cluster had fewer N-insertions in productive TCRs, according to a later genetic analysis. A later genetic analysis associated a missense DCLRE1C variant with V-gene and J-gene trimming of TCR beta chains, and an independent cohort replicated the association. In a later analysis, several top co-occurrence clusters were reported to appear linked to parvovirus B19, influenza, CMV and Epstein-Barr virus. Because HLA typing was missing for some donors at each locus, association tests included only the typed subset. In this cohort, only TCR beta chains were sequenced, and detectable features were limited by the absence of alpha or paired-chain data. A further reported finding was that TCR beta sequences accurately predicted the HLA-A and HLA-B alleles for most subjects in the first cohort. A later analysis found that most CMV-associated TCR beta chains appeared HLA-restricted, with HLA associations seemingly driven largely by CMV exposure. The study listed 164 TCR beta chains as associated with cytomegalovirus. The authors suggested that the approach could potentially be generalized to other disease states and immunological phenotypes. Because counts were too low, around 17 rarely observed V segments, including chromosome 9 orphons, were left out of the earlier analysis of about 500 of the donors. Three of the identified cytomegalovirus-associated TCR beta chains were confirmed in vitro to be specific for cytomegalovirus antigens.

A note on this clone: Which antigen it targets is not known. Per-nucleotide qualities are absent, and no much larger clonotype sits a single base away.

The cohort consisted of 600 to 750 healthy bone marrow donors. At the time of sampling, all cohort members were nominally healthy, though unrecorded immune exposures were likely present. The donor was CMV seronegative and belonged to the group of roughly 330 seronegative cohort members. A peripheral blood sample was collected from each donor, and TCR beta sequencing was performed on peripheral blood mononuclear cells. The Qiagen DNeasy Blood Extraction Kit was used to extract genomic DNA from the blood cell samples. Libraries came from the immunoSEQ multiplex PCR assay. For the multiplex PCR, a mixture combining 60 forward primers for TCR Vbeta segments and 13 reverse primers for TCR Jbeta segments was used. The CDR3 region of rearranged TCR beta genes was amplified from genomic DNA with a multiplex PCR assay. On the Illumina HiSeq System, the amplified TCR beta libraries were sequenced as 87-base-pair reads. The source study handled its data this way. A later analysis counted some 80 million unique TCR beta chains across the 550 to 750 repertoires, and around 9.9 million of these chains were shared by at least two donors. A nearest-neighbor algorithm error-corrected the raw reads and collapsed the reads into unique sequences, merging closely related sequences to remove PCR and sequencing errors. Alignment of CDR3 sequences to IMGT reference sequences was used to assign V, D and J gene segments. Each retained sequence needed at least a six-nucleotide match to both a V gene segment and a J gene segment. A rearrangement counted as productive if the CDR3 had no stop codons and remained in frame with V and J, and every other rearrangement counted as non-productive. CDR3 was defined according to IMGT convention as the region running from the second conserved V-encoded cysteine to the conserved J-encoded phenylalanine. In an earlier analysis of approximately 500 of the donors, sequences lacking an unambiguous match to a single V gene segment were excluded. An earlier analysis of several hundred of the donors called V segments functional above 56.7% productive rearrangements and segregating when the between-donor standard deviation exceeded 5%. A statistical classification framework was built for diagnosing cytomegalovirus status from the catalog of TCR beta chain sequences. In a later analysis, TCR nucleotide sequences were compared against IMGT/GENE-DB human TR gene sequences so that V and J genes could be assigned. A later analysis assigned CDR3 sequences and most-parsimonious VDJ recombination scenarios with the TCRdist pipeline. In a later analysis, each TCR beta chain was defined by its CDR3 amino acid sequence together with its V-gene family, and reads without a unique V-gene family were excluded. A later analysis removed over 500 highly shared, low-generation-probability nucleotide sequences to deal with suspected cross-contamination and a sequencing artifact. For each public chain, a later analysis derived a clonal expansion index from normalized ranks of inferred template counts within each repertoire. In a later analysis, generation probabilities were computed with a VDJ recombination model fitted to out-of-frame rearrangements, and the resulting probabilities were checked against IGoR. In a later analysis, TCR-TCR, TCR-HLA and TCR-CMV co-occurrence was scored with hypergeometric tests, and a repertoire-size bias correction was applied to TCR pairs. False discovery rates were estimated in a later analysis by permuting HLA or CMV assignments 20 times. In a later analysis, co-occurring TCRs were grouped using DBSCAN, with TCRdist sequence similarity added in when clustering inside HLA-allele-positive subsets. Repertoires with fewer than 30,000 or more than 120,000 public chains, plus five repertoires with anomalous nucleotide sharing, were excluded from co-occurrence clustering. In its TCRdb copy, this immuneACCESS table keeps in-frame sequences only and misses some clones. Where compared with another copy, unresolved V genes explain less than half of these, and the others have no known cause. V and J calls plus clone size are reproduced from that table; the DNA served to infer D and trimming. Counted in this sample were about 160,000 clones; roughly two thirds of them appeared once. More than 2.5% of the sample rests with the top ten.

The sample taken for sequencing was PBMCs. The clonotype was recovered from a woman aged 25-40 years in good health and CMV-seronegative. Recombination joined TRBV27 with TRBJ2-5; 13 central nucleotides agree with TRBD2. The CDR3 in this case is CASSSPTSGRSWTQYF. In nucleotide form, the sequence is TGTGCCAGCAGTTCCCCGACTAGCGGGAGGAGTTGGACCCAGTACTTC.